This TCR beta chain is drawn from a study of blood T cell repertoires in COVID-19. V was pared by 9 bases and J by 2 bases, with 26 bases between. Germline loops: CDR1 SGHRS, CDR2 YFSETQ. The CDR3 is 18 amino acids. Repertoires were generated with immunoSEQ multiplex PCR, while TCRdb's copy carries only in-frame clones and drops some. The sample records under 300,000 clones, around 86% being singletons. The rearrangement uses TRBV5-1 and TRBJ2-2; maybe TRBD2 (5 bases). The sample was peripheral blood. This receptor was identified in a man aged 45-60 years with acute or convalescent COVID-19. The CDR3 region is CAIRLGGGLGSNTGELFF. The CDR3 nucleotides read TGCGCCATCCGACTTGGAGGTGGATTGGGATCCAACACCGGGGAGCTGTTTTTT.